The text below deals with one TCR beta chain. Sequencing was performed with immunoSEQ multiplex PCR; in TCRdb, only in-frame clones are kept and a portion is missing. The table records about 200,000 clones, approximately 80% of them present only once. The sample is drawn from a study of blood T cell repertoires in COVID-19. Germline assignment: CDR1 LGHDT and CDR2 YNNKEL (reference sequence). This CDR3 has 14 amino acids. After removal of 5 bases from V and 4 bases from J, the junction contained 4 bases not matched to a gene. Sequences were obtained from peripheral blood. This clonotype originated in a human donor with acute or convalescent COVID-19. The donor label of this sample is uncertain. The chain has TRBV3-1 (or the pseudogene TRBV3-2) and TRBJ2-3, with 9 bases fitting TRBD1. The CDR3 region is CASSYRGRADTQYF. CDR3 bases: TGTGCCAGCAGCTACAGGGGGCGCGCAGATACGCAGTATTTT.